A selection of T cell receptor beta chains follows, all from one sample in a study of blood T cells in healthy people across ages. In TCRdb, the 5' RACE reads were re-called with MiXCR into one record per CDR3 protein. Counted here are about 840,000 distinct CDR3 sequences, roughly 28% occurring once; the ten biggest clones make up roughly 10%. The same sample was also studied in work on T cells of mothers and their children.

Sample: blood. The origin of the receptors is a woman between 35 and 50 years old in good health. CDR3s leave out the opening cysteine and the closing phenylalanine or tryptophan.

j_call: TRBJ1-4
v_call: TRBV4-3
cdr3_aa: ASSQDGTGREKLF

j_call: TRBJ2-7
v_call: TRBV5-4
cdr3_aa: ASTPGTGGTYEQY

j_call: TRBJ1-4
v_call: TRBV18
cdr3_aa: ASSPPLREKLF

j_call: TRBJ2-5
v_call: TRBV15
cdr3_aa: ATSRDPGGEETQY

j_call: TRBJ2-7
v_call: TRBV28
cdr3_aa: ASRQGTRDEQY

j_call: TRBJ2-1
v_call: TRBV2
cdr3_aa: ANMDGSSYNEQF

j_call: TRBJ2-3
v_call: TRBV27
cdr3_aa: ASSLSFPSSGGAADTQY

j_call: TRBJ1-1
v_call: TRBV4-1
cdr3_aa: ASSQVLRGRKGEAF

j_call: TRBJ2-3
v_call: TRBV7-9
cdr3_aa: ASSYFGLPRDTQY

j_call: TRBJ2-7
v_call: TRBV7-2
cdr3_aa: ASSLGLLVVSPSEY